These 18 T cell receptor beta chains came from one sample sequenced in a study of blood T cell repertoires in COVID-19. Using immunoSEQ multiplex PCR, the repertoire was profiled, and TCRdb retains in-frame clones only, with some absent. The table has about 250,000 clones, 70% to 85% seen once. Sequenced: peripheral blood. The receptors derive from a woman between 35 and 50 years old with active or convalescent COVID-19.

The chain employs TRBV27 and TRBJ2-1, with 9 positions matching TRBD2. The CDR3 loop spans 15 amino acids. V shed 6 bases, J shed 7 bases, and the junction held 10 bases outside the gene matches. Germline-derived CDR1 and CDR2 are MNHEY and SMNVEV (reference sequence). The CDR3 loop reads CASRAGGPGNNEQFF. As DNA, the CDR3 is TGTGCCAGCAGGGCGGGGGGGCCCGGTAATAATGAGCAGTTCTTC.

This clone was counted a few times. V and J are TRBV10-3 and TRBJ1-1, with D unresolved. CDR1 is ENHRY, CDR2 SYGVKD, per germline. The CDR3 totals 15 residues. Trimming removed 7 bases from V and 1 base from J, with 16 bases in between. In DNA form, the CDR3 reads TGTGCCATCACCGCAGGAGCGGAAGGGAACACTGAAGCTTTCTTT. Translated, it gives CAITAGAEGNTEAFF.

The rearrangement links TRBV2 to TRBJ1-4; perhaps TRBD1 as D (6 bases). Per the germline V gene, CDR1 is SNHLY and CDR2 is FYNNEI. The length of the CDR3 is 14 residues. V dropped 7 bases and J dropped 4 bases, with 13 bases sitting between them. Written as DNA, the CDR3 is TGTGCCAGCAATGACGGGGGGCATAATGAAAAACTGTTTTTT. This sequence encodes CASNDGGHNEKLFF.

This chain joins TRBV6-6 and TRBJ2-7, with 8 bases that match TRBD1. The CDR3 sequence is 14 residues long. Losses at the gene ends were 4 bases for V and 6 bases for J; bases not matched to a gene: 8. Germline assignment: CDR1 MNHNY and CDR2 SVGAGI (reference sequence). This CDR3 reads CASSSGTGRGEQYV. The DNA of the CDR3 is TGTGCCAGCAGTTCCGGGACAGGACGTGGCGAGCAGTACGTC.

The J gene is TRBJ1-5, the V gene TRBV19, with D possibly TRBD1 on 5 matching bases. This CDR3 comprises 15 residues. Germline V gives CDR1 LNHDA, CDR2 SQIVND (reference sequence). Deletions cut 7 bases from V and 7 bases from J, with 20 bases between. The CDR3 DNA is TGTGCCAGTACTCGGGGAGGGGTTCTCGAGCAGCCCCAGCATTTT. It codes for CASTRGGVLEQPQHF.

V and J are TRBV7-3 and TRBJ2-5; weak D call: TRBD1 (6 bases). The CDR3 has 16 residues. Trimming took off 2 bases at V and 5 bases at J, with 18 bases between the two ends. Germline V gene sequence: CDR1 SGHTA, CDR2 FQGTGA. CDR3 nucleotide sequence: TGTGCCAGCAGCTTAGGGTTAGTGGCAGGGGCGGAGACCCAGTACTTC. Encoded protein: CASSLGLVAGAETQYF.

The V and J genes are TRBV27 and TRBJ1-6; the D is unclear. The CDR3 consists of 15 residues. Trimming cost V 3 bases and J 7 bases, with 13 bases left between them. The germline CDR1 and CDR2 sequences are MNHEY and SMNVEV (reference sequence). CDR3 sequence: CASSLGGNWNSPLHF. Here the CDR3 DNA reads TGTGCCAGCAGTTTGGGAGGGAACTGGAATTCACCCCTCCACTTT.

The gene calls are TRBV3-1 (or the pseudogene TRBV3-2) and TRBJ1-6; unclear D gene. The V gene lost 0 bases and the J gene lost 3 bases, with 6 bases spanning the gap. CDR3 length: 15 amino acids. Germline V gene lookup returns CDR1 LGHDT and CDR2 YNNKEL (reference sequence). This CDR3 is CASSQESLYNSPLHF. The CDR3 DNA sequence: TGTGCCAGCAGCCAAGAGTCCCTCTATAATTCACCCCTCCACTTT.

The chain recombines TRBV5-1 with TRBJ1-1; 7 positions agree with TRBD1. The CDR3 spans 14 residues. In germline, CDR1 is SGHRS, CDR2 YFSETQ. The V gene end was trimmed by 3 bases and the J gene end by 3 bases; junction bases not matched to a gene: 5. The CDR3, as DNA: TGCGCCAGCAGCTCCAACAGGGGATACACTGAAGCTTTCTTT. As protein: CASSSNRGYTEAFF.

V is TRBV5-3 and J is TRBJ1-5; D call uncertain. TRBV5-3 has ORF status, its function being uncertain. The V gene lost 4 bases and the J gene lost 6 bases, with 14 bases spanning the gap. This CDR3 is 14 amino acids long. CDR3 nucleotide sequence: TGTGCCAGAAGCACCGAAAGGGAGCCTCAGCCCCAGCATTTT. Translating it yields CARSTEREPQPQHF.

The chain combines TRBV4-1 with TRBJ2-3, with 10 nucleotides matching TRBD2. V lost 4 bases to trimming and J lost 3 bases; unmatched junction nucleotides: 10. CDR1 is MGHRA and CDR2 is YSYEKL in the germline V gene. The CDR3 sequence is 17 residues long. CDR3 DNA: TGCGCCAGCAGCCTTTTCCCTAGCGGGGGTCGGACAGATACGCAGTATTTT. Its protein is CASSLFPSGGRTDTQYF.

This clone showed up just a few times. The chain combines TRBV9 with TRBJ1-2; TRBD1 agrees at 7 bases. Trimming at V came to 0 bases and at J to 4 bases, leaving 9 bases not matched to a gene. The CDR3 loop spans 16 amino acids. The germline V gene has CDR1 SGDLS and CDR2 YYNGEE. This CDR3 is CASSVGPTGTAYGYTF. CDR3 DNA: TGTGCCAGCAGCGTAGGCCCCACCGGGACAGCCTATGGCTACACCTTC.

This clone was counted many times. V and J are TRBV11-2 and TRBJ2-7; 8 bases align to TRBD1. Germline CDR1 SGHAT, CDR2 FQNNGV. This CDR3 has 15 amino acids. The V segment lost 5 bases and the J segment 1 base; nucleotides outside the gene matches: 7. The CDR3 region is CASSPGTGHSYEQYF. Here the CDR3 DNA reads TGTGCCAGCAGCCCAGGGACAGGTCATTCCTACGAGCAGTACTTC.

This chain connects TRBV30 to TRBJ1-1; 10 bases line up with TRBD1. Germline V gives CDR1 GTSNPN, CDR2 SVGIG (reference sequence). The junction had 5 bases not matched to a gene; V was cut back by 8 bases and J by 5 bases. This CDR3 is 12 amino acids long. The CDR3 sequence: CAGGTGDTEAFF. The CDR3 DNA sequence: TGTGCCGGGGGGACAGGGGATACTGAAGCTTTCTTT.

The chain links TRBV3-1 (or the pseudogene TRBV3-2) to TRBJ1-6; D uncertain. CDR1 and CDR2 (germline): LGHDT, YNNKEL (reference sequence). This CDR3 has 12 amino acids. V was trimmed by 0 bases and J by 9 bases, leaving 3 bases between them. CDR3 protein: CASSQDGSPLHF. CDR3 in DNA: TGTGCCAGCAGCCAAGACGGTTCACCCCTCCACTTT.

The V call is TRBV19, the J call TRBJ1-1, with 8 nucleotides matching TRBD1. This CDR3 is built from 14 residues. The J segment lost 5 bases and the V segment lost 6 bases, leaving 8 bases of the junction unmatched. Germline assignment: CDR1 LNHDA and CDR2 SQIVND (reference sequence). Here the CDR3 DNA reads TGTGCCAGTAGGATTCGGACAGGGCGGACTGAAGCTTTCTTT. Its translation: CASRIRTGRTEAFF. Using reference TRBV19 and TRBJ1-1 for the parts outside the CDR3, the full variable domain is DGGITQSPKYLFRKEGQNVTLSCEQNLNHDAMYWYRQDPGQGLRLIYYSQIVNDFQKGDIAEGYSVSREKKESFPLTVTSAQKNPTAFYLCASRIRTGRTEAFFGQGTRLTVV.

Here the CDR3 reads CASSLGAREQFF. CDR3 nucleotides: TGTGCCAGCAGCTTAGGGGCTCGCGAGCAGTTCTTC. The chain joins TRBV7-3 to TRBJ2-1; D may be TRBD1 (5 bases). Trimming cost V 2 bases and J 10 bases, with 9 bases left between them. The CDR3 is 12 residues long. Germline-derived CDR1 and CDR2 are SGHTA and FQGTGA.

A word on this clone: Other DNA sequences of this sample code for an identical CDR3. The genes are TRBV19 and TRBJ1-2; 7 bases are a match to TRBD1. Trimming at V came to 4 bases and at J to 0 bases, leaving 2 bases not matched to a gene. The germline CDR1 and CDR2 sequences are LNHDA and SQIVND (reference sequence). This CDR3 is built from 14 residues. As DNA, the CDR3 is TGTGCCAGTAGTACGCAGGGGGCTAACTATGGCTACACCTTC. Residues: CASSTQGANYGYTF.